This T cell receptor (beta chain) was captured in a study of blood T cell repertoires in COVID-19. Study at large: Samples representing acute and convalescent COVID-19 were sourced from the United States, Italy and Spain. PBMCs, B-cell-depleted T cells, or T cells provided the cDNA or gDNA that made up the material.

In the original analysis: Reference gene primer amplification in the assay estimated nucleated cell counts. Data came from immunoSEQ multiplex PCR; TCRdb stores just in-frame clones and leaves some out. Clonal size and the V and J genes are those of that table, whereas D and trimming came from the DNA. The repertoire consists of some 180,000 clones, with approximately 80% occurring once and the leading ten covering roughly 9.4%. This clone was counted at least ten times. This clonotype originated in a woman between 50 and 59 years old with active or convalescent COVID-19. The sample taken for sequencing was peripheral blood.

CDR3 amino acids: CASSSGIAAAGELFF. The CDR3 coding sequence is TGTGCCAGCAGCTCGGGAATAGCGGCAGCCGGGGAGCTGTTTTTT. V gene TRBV7-9 combines with J gene TRBJ2-2; a weak D match, TRBD2 (6 bases). V lost 4 bases and J lost 6, with 15 bases in between. This CDR3 spans 15 amino acids. CDR1 and CDR2 from the germline V gene are SEHNR and FQNEAQ (reference sequence).